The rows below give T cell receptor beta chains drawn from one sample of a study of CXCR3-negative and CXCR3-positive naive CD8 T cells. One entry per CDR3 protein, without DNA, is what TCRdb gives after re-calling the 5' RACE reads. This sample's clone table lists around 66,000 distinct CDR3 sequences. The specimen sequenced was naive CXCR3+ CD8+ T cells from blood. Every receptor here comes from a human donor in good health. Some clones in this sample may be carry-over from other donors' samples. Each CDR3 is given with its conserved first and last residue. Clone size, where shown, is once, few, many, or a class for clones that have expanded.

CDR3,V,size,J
CASSMGHTDTQYF,TRBV9,-,TRBJ2-3
CSVPWALGYTF,TRBV29-1,-,TRBJ1-2
CASSFEWDTRREQYF,TRBV12-3/TRBV12-4,-,TRBJ2-7
CASSLSGGPARDKNIQYF,TRBV6-2/TRBV6-3,-,TRBJ2-4
CASSLGESEQYF,TRBV5-1,-,TRBJ2-7
CSAPGEGRPYQPQHF,TRBV20-1,-,TRBJ1-5
CASSAPAGISNAPLHF,TRBV9,-,TRBJ1-6
CASGLTTGTGEAYEQYF,TRBV7-6,-,TRBJ2-7
CASSPSSSDLADTQYF,TRBV14,-,TRBJ2-3
CASSEQQQNSYEQYF,TRBV2,-,TRBJ2-7
CASSSRTSRSYEQYF,TRBV7-9,-,TRBJ2-7
CASSSGLAASQETQYF,TRBV28,-,TRBJ2-5
CASSNPGHEQFF,TRBV12-3/TRBV12-4,-,TRBJ2-1
CASSSGQGNYGYTF,TRBV6-5,-,TRBJ1-2
CAISESNGKDEQFF,TRBV10-3,-,TRBJ2-1
CASSPTGLAGGGGGETQYF,TRBV10-1,-,TRBJ2-5
CASSFSAGDGVGETQYF,TRBV5-6,-,TRBJ2-5
CSVVGGIANTGELFF,TRBV29-1,-,TRBJ2-2
CSSITVNEQFF,TRBV29-1,-,TRBJ2-1
CASSEEGTQLGVETQYF,TRBV2,-,TRBJ2-5
CASSLSPEDSGNTIYF,TRBV5-1,-,TRBJ1-3
CSVIRVSSYEQYF,TRBV29-1,-,TRBJ2-7
CSVHTFSGTPTDEQYF,TRBV29-1,-,TRBJ2-7
CASSYPGVLFF,TRBV6-2/TRBV6-3,-,TRBJ2-2
CASSYRQSNQPQHF,TRBV6-2/TRBV6-3,-,TRBJ1-5
CASSGTSTSSGANVLTF,TRBV10-1,-,TRBJ2-6
CASSQAGTQRETQYF,TRBV4-1,-,TRBJ2-5
CASSLTSGGAWNEQFF,TRBV3-1,-,TRBJ2-1
CASSPISGGTYEQYF,TRBV7-9,-,TRBJ2-7
CASSYLGTGAMNTEAFF,TRBV6-2/TRBV6-3,-,TRBJ1-1
CASSPTEYSNQPQHF,TRBV6-1,-,TRBJ1-5
CASSPRGPGDTQYF,TRBV5-1,-,TRBJ2-3
CASSLSVPIKTQYF,TRBV28,medium-sized,TRBJ2-5
CASSLAGIPEAFF,TRBV7-9,-,TRBJ1-1
CASSEMRDTQYF,TRBV2,-,TRBJ2-3
CSVEIAGELYEQYF,TRBV29-1,-,TRBJ2-7
CSALGLVEADTQYF,TRBV29-1,-,TRBJ2-3
CSARDIAGSTDTQYF,TRBV20-1,-,TRBJ2-3
CASSPWTSGLTDTQYF,TRBV11-2,-,TRBJ2-3
CASSFGTGQFIYEQYF,TRBV5-6,-,TRBJ2-7
CSVLVPPRDTEAFF,TRBV29-1,-,TRBJ1-1
CSVEDPDRTTGELFF,TRBV29-1,-,TRBJ2-2
CASTVRGLGTDTQYF,TRBV19,-,TRBJ2-3
CASSFMGAQAYEQYF,TRBV27,-,TRBJ2-7
CASSQVGILLAFF,TRBV5-6,-,TRBJ1-1
CSARPIGQGAFVLSYNEQFF,TRBV20-1,-,TRBJ2-1
CASSLDLAHYNEQFF,TRBV11-2,-,TRBJ2-1
CASSGGTDSYEQYF,TRBV5-4,-,TRBJ2-7
CASSYTSRDRTGNTIYF,TRBV6-2/TRBV6-3,-,TRBJ1-3
CASSLGQGPYEQYF,TRBV28,-,TRBJ2-7
CASSPTGARELFF,TRBV6-2/TRBV6-3,-,TRBJ2-2
CAWSPGGVEQFF,TRBV30,-,TRBJ2-1
CSVEDQDRGAESSYEQYF,TRBV29-1,-,TRBJ2-7